The entry that follows covers one T cell receptor (beta chain) sequence. The source of the sample is a study of blood T cell repertoires in COVID-19. In the study overall: T cells, B-cell-depleted T cells, or PBMCs provided the cDNA or gDNA that served as material.

Per the study methods: Amplification of reference gene primers was used by the study to estimate nucleated cell counts. Using immunoSEQ multiplex PCR, the repertoire was profiled, and TCRdb retains in-frame clones only, with some absent. V, J and clone size derive from that table, while D and trimming were established from the DNA sequence. The data contain about 260,000 clones, around 90% of them singletons. Seattle patients were enrolled during active infection and followed longitudinally. CDR3 size: 14 residues. With 0 bases removed from V and 5 bases from J, the gap between germline ends came to 7 bases. Germline assignment: CDR1 SGHVS and CDR2 FNYEAQ.

Sequencing was performed on peripheral blood. The sequence was collected from an older woman with COVID-19, enrolled during active disease. This chain connects TRBV7-6 to TRBJ2-2; D possibly corresponds to TRBD1 (5 bases). CDR3 sequence (DNA): TGTGCCAGCAGCTTAGCTGGGGCGACCGGGGAGCTGTTTTTT. Protein: CASSLAGATGELFF.